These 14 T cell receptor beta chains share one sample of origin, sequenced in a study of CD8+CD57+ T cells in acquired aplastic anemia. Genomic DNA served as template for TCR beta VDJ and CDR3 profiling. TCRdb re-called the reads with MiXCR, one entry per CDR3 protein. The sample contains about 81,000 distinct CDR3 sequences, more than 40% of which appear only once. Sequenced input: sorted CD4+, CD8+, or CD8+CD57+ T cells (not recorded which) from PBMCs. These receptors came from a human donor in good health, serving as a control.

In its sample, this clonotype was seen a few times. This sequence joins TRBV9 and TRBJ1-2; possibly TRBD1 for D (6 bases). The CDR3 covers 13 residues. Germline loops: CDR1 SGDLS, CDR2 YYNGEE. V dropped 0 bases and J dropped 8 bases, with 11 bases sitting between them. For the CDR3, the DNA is TGTGCCAGCAGCGTAGCCGGGGGCGAGGGCTACACCTTC. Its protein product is CASSVAGGEGYTF. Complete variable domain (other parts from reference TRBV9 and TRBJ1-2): DSGVTQTPKHLITATGQRVTLRCSPRSGDLSVYWYQQSLDQGLQFLIQYYNGEERAKGNILERFSAQQFPDLHSELNLSSLELGDSALYFCASSVAGGEGYTFGSGTRLTVV.

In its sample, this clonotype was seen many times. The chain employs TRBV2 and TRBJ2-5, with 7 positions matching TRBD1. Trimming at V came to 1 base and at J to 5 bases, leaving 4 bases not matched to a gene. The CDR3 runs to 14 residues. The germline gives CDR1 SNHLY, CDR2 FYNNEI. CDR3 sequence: CASSEEDRTETQYF. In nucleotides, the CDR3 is TGTGCCAGCAGTGAAGAGGACAGGACGGAGACCCAGTACTTC.

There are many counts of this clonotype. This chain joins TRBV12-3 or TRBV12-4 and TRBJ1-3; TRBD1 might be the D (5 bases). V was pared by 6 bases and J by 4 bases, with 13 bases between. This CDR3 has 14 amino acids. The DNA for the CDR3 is TGTGCCAGCAGCCCGGGGGTGGAGGGAAACACCATATATTTT. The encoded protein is CASSPGVEGNTIYF.

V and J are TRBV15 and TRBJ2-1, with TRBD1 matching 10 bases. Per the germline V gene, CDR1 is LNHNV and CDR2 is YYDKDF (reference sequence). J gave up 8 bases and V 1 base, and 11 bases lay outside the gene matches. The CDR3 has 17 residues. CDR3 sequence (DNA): TGTGCCACCAGCAGAGCACCAGGGGGGACAGGGGAGGATGAGCAGTTCTTC. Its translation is CATSRAPGGTGEDEQFF.

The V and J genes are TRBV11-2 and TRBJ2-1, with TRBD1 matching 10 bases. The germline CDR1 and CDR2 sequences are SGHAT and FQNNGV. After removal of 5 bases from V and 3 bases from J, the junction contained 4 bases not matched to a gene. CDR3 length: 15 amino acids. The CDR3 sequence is CASSAGTGDYNEQFF. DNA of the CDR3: TGTGCCAGCAGCGCCGGGACAGGGGACTACAATGAGCAGTTCTTC.

Written as DNA, the CDR3 is TGCAGCGTGACCGGGACAGGGGAAACAGATACGCAGTATTTT. Translation: CSVTGTGETDTQYF. V and J are TRBV29-1 and TRBJ2-3; 10 bases line up with TRBD1. This CDR3 has 14 residues. J gave up 3 bases and V 6 bases, and 6 bases lay outside the gene matches. Germline values: CDR1 SQVTM, CDR2 ANQGSEA.

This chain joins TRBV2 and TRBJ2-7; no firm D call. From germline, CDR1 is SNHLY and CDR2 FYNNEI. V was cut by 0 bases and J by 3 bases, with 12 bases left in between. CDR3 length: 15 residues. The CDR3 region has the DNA TGTGCCAGCAGTGAAGCCGGAACAGCCCTCTACGAGCAGTACTTC. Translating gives CASSEAGTALYEQYF. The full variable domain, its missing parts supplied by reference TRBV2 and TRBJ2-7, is EPEVTQTPSHQVTQMGQEVILRCVPISNHLYFYWYRQILGQKVEFLVSFYNNEISEKSEIFDDQFSVERPDGSNFTLKIRSTKLEDSAMYFCASSEAGTALYEQYFGPGTRLTVT.

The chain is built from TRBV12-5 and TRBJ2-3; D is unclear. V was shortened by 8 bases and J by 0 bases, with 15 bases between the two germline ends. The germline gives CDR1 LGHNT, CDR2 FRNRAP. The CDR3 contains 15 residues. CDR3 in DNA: TGTGCTAGTTTTGTCGCAGCCTCTAGCACAGATACGCAGTATTTT. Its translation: CASFVAASSTDTQYF.

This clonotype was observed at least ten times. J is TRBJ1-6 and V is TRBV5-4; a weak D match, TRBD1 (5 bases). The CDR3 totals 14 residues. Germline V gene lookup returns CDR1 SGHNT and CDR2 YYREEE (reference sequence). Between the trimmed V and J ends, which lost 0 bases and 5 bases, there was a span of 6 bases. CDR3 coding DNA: TGTGCCAGCAGCTTGGTAGGGGATAATTCACCCCTCCACTTT. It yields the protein CASSLVGDNSPLHF.

The CDR3 region has the DNA TGCAGCGTCGACGGGACGCGAGGGGGCTACACCTTC. Its protein product is CSVDGTRGGYTF. The chain couples TRBV29-1 to TRBJ1-2, with D tentatively TRBD1 (5 bases). The CDR3 length is 12 residues. V lost 6 bases and J lost 8, with 16 bases in between. Germline CDR1 is SQVTM and CDR2 is ANQGSEA.

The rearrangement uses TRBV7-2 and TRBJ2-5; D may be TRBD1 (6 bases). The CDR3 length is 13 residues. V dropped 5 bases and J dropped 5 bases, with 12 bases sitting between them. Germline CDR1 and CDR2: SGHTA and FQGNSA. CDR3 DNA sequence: TGTGCCAGCAGCCTCGACAGGCGGGAGACCCAGTACTTC. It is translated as CASSLDRRETQYF.

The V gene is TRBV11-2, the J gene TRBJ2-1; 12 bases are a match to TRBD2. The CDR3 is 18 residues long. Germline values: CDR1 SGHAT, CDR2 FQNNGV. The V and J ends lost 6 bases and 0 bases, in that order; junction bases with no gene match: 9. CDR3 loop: CASRDGLAGRSSYNEQFF. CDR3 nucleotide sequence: TGTGCCAGCAGGGATGGACTAGCGGGACGAAGCTCCTACAATGAGCAGTTCTTC. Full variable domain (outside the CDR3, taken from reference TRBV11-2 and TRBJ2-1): EAGVAQSPRYKIIEKRQSVAFWCNPISGHATLYWYQQILGQGPKLLIQFQNNGVVDDSQLPKDRFSAERLKGVDSTLKIQPAKLEDSAVYLCASRDGLAGRSSYNEQFFGPGTRLTVL.

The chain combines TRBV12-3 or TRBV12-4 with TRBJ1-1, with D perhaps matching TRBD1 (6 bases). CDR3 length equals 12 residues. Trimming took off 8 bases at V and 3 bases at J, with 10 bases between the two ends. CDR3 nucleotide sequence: TGTGCCAGCGTCCAGGGGCACACTGAAGCTTTCTTT. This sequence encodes CASVQGHTEAFF.

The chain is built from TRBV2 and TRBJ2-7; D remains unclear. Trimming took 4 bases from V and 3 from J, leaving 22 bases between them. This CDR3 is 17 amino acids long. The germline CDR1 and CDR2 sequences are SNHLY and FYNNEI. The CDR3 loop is CASSARDQGDTYYEQYF. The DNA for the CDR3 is TGTGCCAGCAGTGCTAGAGATCAAGGAGACACCTACTACGAGCAGTACTTC. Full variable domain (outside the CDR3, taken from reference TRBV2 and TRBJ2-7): EPEVTQTPSHQVTQMGQEVILRCVPISNHLYFYWYRQILGQKVEFLVSFYNNEISEKSEIFDDQFSVERPDGSNFTLKIRSTKLEDSAMYFCASSARDQGDTYYEQYFGPGTRLTVT.